The 9 T cell receptor beta chains below all came from one sample that was sequenced in a study of blood T cells in healthy people across ages. With a J-beta primer mix and a sample-barcoded 5' primer, a second PCR ran about 7 to 12 cycles. Each CDR3 protein is one row after TCRdb ran MiXCR on the 5' RACE reads. Seen here are around 790,000 distinct CDR3 sequences, around 42% observed once, and the top ten hold under 20%. Source material: blood. These receptors all come from a man in his 60s in good health.

The chain employs TRBV7-9 and TRBJ2-7; D is perhaps TRBD1 (6 bases). This CDR3 spans 14 amino acids. With 2 bases removed from V and 4 bases from J, the gap between germline ends came to 12 bases. Germline values: CDR1 SEHNR, CDR2 FQNEAQ (reference sequence). The CDR3 DNA reads TGTGCCAGCAGCTTAAACCGGGACACTTACGAGCAGTACTTC. Its translation is CASSLNRDTYEQYF.

The sample holds a few counts of this clonotype. J is TRBJ2-5 and V is TRBV6-1; TRBD1 is a possible D gene (5 bases). In germline, CDR1 is MNHNS, CDR2 SASEGT. The V gene lost 10 bases and the J gene lost 0 bases, with 12 bases spanning the gap. This CDR3 comprises 13 residues. CDR3 protein: CANSRQYQETQYF. The CDR3 DNA reads TGTGCCAACTCACGACAGTACCAAGAGACCCAGTACTTC.

The CDR3 DNA is TGTGCCAGCAGCCTAGGGACAGTGATGAACACTGAAGCTTTCTTT. It is translated as CASSLGTVMNTEAFF. This chain uses TRBV9 with TRBJ1-1, with 7 bases matching TRBD1. Unmatched junction bases numbered 6, after V lost 4 bases and J lost 0 bases. The CDR3 length is 15 residues. CDR1 and CDR2 from the germline V gene are SGDLS and YYNGEE.

The chain links TRBV12-5 to TRBJ2-3; D is unresolved. The CDR3 spans 14 residues. The germline V and J ends were trimmed by 2 bases and 3 bases, with 9 bases remaining between them. Per germline, CDR1 LGHNT and CDR2 FRNRAP. In DNA form, the CDR3 reads TGTGCTAGTGGTTTGCAGTCCTCGACAGATACGCAGTATTTT. Translation: CASGLQSSTDTQYF.

Concerning this clonotype itself: Possible read error: a much larger clone is one base away. The J gene is TRBJ2-1, the V gene TRBV7-2; D remains ambiguous. V lost 1 base, J lost 10 bases, and 17 bases lay in between. The CDR3 is made up of 15 amino acids. Germline CDR1 is SGHTA and CDR2 is FQGNSA. The CDR3 DNA sequence: TGTGCCAGCAGCTTAGGGGCAGAGAACCTCTACGAGCAGTTCTTC. Translation: CASSLGAENLYEQFF.

The genes are TRBV20-1 and TRBJ2-3; 11 bases agree with TRBD2. The CDR3 sequence is 14 residues long. Germline CDR1 reads DFQATT; CDR2 reads SNEGSKA (reference sequence). J lost 4 bases, V lost 6 bases, and 6 bases had no gene match. CDR3 nucleotides: TGCAGTGCCAAACTAGCGGGGGCCTCAGATACGCAGTATTTT. It specifies CSAKLAGASDTQYF.

In its sample, this clonotype was seen once. Sequence at one end of the junction differs from germline and may be a read error. The V gene is TRBV10-2, the J gene TRBJ1-1, with 7 bases matching TRBD1. From germline, CDR1 is WSHSY and CDR2 SAAADI. This CDR3 has 15 residues. Written as DNA, the CDR3 is TGCGCCTGCAGGGACGGGGGACAGCAGAACACTGAAGCTTTCTTT. It encodes CACRDGGQQNTEAFF.

This clonotype was counted between two and nine times. J is TRBJ2-7 and V is TRBV6-5; 9 bases are a match to TRBD2. TRBJ2-5 explains the end of the DNA better; the J call may be wrong. In germline, CDR1 is MNHEY, CDR2 SVGAGI. The CDR3 is 15 amino acids. The CDR3 here is CASSYSLAGLETQYF. In DNA form, the CDR3 reads TGTGCCAGCAGTTACTCGCTAGCGGGGTTGGAGACCCAGTACTTC.

V gene TRBV7-2 combines with J gene TRBJ2-7; D might be TRBD1 (6 bases). Between the trimmed V and J ends, which lost 10 bases and 6 bases, there was a span of 16 bases. The CDR3 length is 12 residues. Germline V gene sequence: CDR1 SGHTA, CDR2 FQGNSA. The CDR3 DNA sequence: TGTGCCACAGGAAGGGACACCTGCGAGCAGTACTTC. The encoded protein is CATGRDTCEQYF.